The 5 T cell receptor beta chains below were found in one sample sequenced in a study of regulatory T cells in long-lasting Graves disease. Relying on iRepertoire HTBI primers and Arm-PCR of CDR3 regions, the team built TCR beta libraries. Each CDR3 protein is one row after TCRdb ran MiXCR on the multiplex PCR reads. Of under 500,000 distinct CDR3 sequences listed, roughly 15% are singletons. Time point meaning: newly diagnosed GD, antithyroid drugs for less than 3 months. The TCR library used RNA extracted from PBMCs. These data were also reused for a study on T cells in Graves' hyperthyroidism and ophthalmopathy.

Sequences were derived from peripheral blood mononuclear cells (PBMCs), sampled at new diagnosis, from a patient treated with antithyroid drugs. The receptors stem from a woman aged 25 to 39 with Graves disease.

This clonotype was found a few times. This chain links TRBV20-1 with TRBJ1-1; D is perhaps TRBD1 (5 bases). V shed 3 bases and J shed 1 base, with 18 bases lying between them. CDR3 length equals 16 residues. The V gene's germline CDR1 is DFQATT and CDR2 SNEGSKA (reference sequence). The CDR3 region is CSASRGAEQPNTEAFF. As DNA, the CDR3 is TGCAGTGCTAGCCGCGGGGCGGAACAACCGAACACTGAAGCTTTCTTT.

Many counts were recorded for this clonotype. V is TRBV11-3 and J is TRBJ2-3, with 9 bases that match TRBD2. Per the germline V gene, CDR1 is SGHNT and CDR2 is YENEEA. This CDR3 spans 16 amino acids. The V gene end was trimmed by 5 bases and the J gene end by 3 bases; junction bases not matched to a gene: 9. DNA of the CDR3: TGTGCCAGCAGCCTAGGGGGGGGACTAGCAACAGATACGCAGTATTTT. This sequence encodes CASSLGGGLATDTQYF.

The genes are TRBV19 and TRBJ1-2; D is uncertain. The V end was cut by 5 bases, the J end by 5 bases, with 15 bases between. Germline V gene sequence: CDR1 LNHDA, CDR2 SQIVND (reference sequence). This CDR3 region has 14 residues. The CDR3 reads CASSPLDGPYGYTF. The CDR3 DNA reads as TGTGCCAGTAGTCCCCTGGACGGACCATATGGCTACACCTTC. The whole variable domain, remainder taken from reference TRBV19 and TRBJ1-2, is DGGITQSPKYLFRKEGQNVTLSCEQNLNHDAMYWYRQDPGQGLRLIYYSQIVNDFQKGDIAEGYSVSREKKESFPLTVTSAQKNPTAFYLCASSPLDGPYGYTFGSGTRLTVV.

This sequence joins TRBV29-1 and TRBJ2-1; TRBD1 might be the D (5 bases). Germline assignment: CDR1 SQVTM and CDR2 ANQGSEA. V lost 6 bases and J 5 bases, leaving 11 bases between the germline ends. This CDR3 is 12 amino acids long. CDR3 loop: CSVPDRNNEQFF. The CDR3, as DNA: TGCAGCGTGCCCGACAGAAACAATGAGCAGTTCTTC.

V is TRBV10-3 and J is TRBJ2-1, with D possibly TRBD2 on 8 matching bases. Germline V gives CDR1 ENHRY, CDR2 SYGVKD. The V end was cut by 7 bases, the J end by 0 bases, with 22 bases between. The CDR3 consists of 18 residues. The CDR3 protein is CAIKGALAGRSSYNEQFF. In DNA, the CDR3 is TGTGCCATCAAGGGGGCCCTAGCGGGCCGGAGCTCCTACAATGAGCAGTTCTTC.